This is a list of T cell receptor beta chains from one sample in a study of spatial heterogeneity in lung cancer. One entry per CDR3 protein results from TCRdb running MiXCR on the 5' RACE reads. Among some 15,000 distinct CDR3 sequences listed, about 7% were seen once. The material sequenced was lung tumor tissue, taken at surgery. These receptors were obtained from a male donor with early-stage non-small cell lung cancer. CDR3s include the opening cysteine and the closing phenylalanine or tryptophan. A D gene is named only where the DNA matches it firmly. The size entry is marked missing in some rows and otherwise reads once, few, many or a size class.

abundance	v_gene	j_gene	d_gene	CDR3aa	CDR3nt
many	TRBV7-8	TRBJ2-5	-	CASSLGPRGETQYF	TGTGCCAGCAGCTTAGGGCCCAGAGGGGAGACCCAGTACTTC
-	TRBV9	TRBJ2-1	-	CASSVVQGCSNEQFF	TGTGCCAGCAGCGTAGTTCAGGGTTGTTCCAATGAGCAGTTCTTC
few	TRBV7-2	TRBJ2-1	TRBD2	CASQPPAGGSNEQFF	TGTGCCAGCCAACCGCCCGCGGGAGGTTCTAATGAGCAGTTCTTC
many	TRBV19	TRBJ2-5	-	CASSIQWTAQETQYF	TGTGCCAGTAGTATCCAATGGACAGCCCAAGAGACCCAGTACTTC
many	TRBV20-1	TRBJ1-1	-	CSARQGLPNTEAFF	TGCAGTGCTAGACAGGGGCTCCCGAACACTGAAGCTTTCTTT
-	TRBV30	TRBJ2-1	-	CAWSVGSFPLDEQFF	TGTGCCTGGAGTGTCGGCAGTTTCCCCTTGGATGAGCAGTTCTTC
few	TRBV5-4	TRBJ2-7	TRBD1	CASSPPGQGGYEQYF	TGTGCCAGCAGCCCACCCGGACAGGGCGGCTACGAGCAGTACTTC
many	TRBV12-3/TRBV12-4	TRBJ2-7	-	CASSPSYEQYF	TGTGCCAGCAGTCCTTCCTACGAGCAGTACTTC
few	TRBV20-1	TRBJ1-5	-	CSALRGGRQPQHF	TGCAGTGCTTTGCGGGGGGGCCGTCAGCCCCAGCATTTT
medium-sized	TRBV29-1	TRBJ1-4	TRBD1	CSVAGGQGATNEKLFF	TGCAGCGTTGCAGGGGGACAGGGAGCAACTAATGAAAAACTGTTTTTT
-	TRBV6-4	TRBJ2-3	-	CASSPDSTDTQYF	TGTGCCAGCAGTCCTGACTCAACAGATACGCAGTATTTT
-	TRBV20-1	TRBJ2-5	-	CSAGGFVGETQYF	TGCAGTGCCGGAGGGTTTGTGGGAGAGACCCAGTACTTC
-	TRBV11-2	TRBJ1-6	TRBD1	CASSLQTGIDSPLHF	TGTGCCAGCAGCTTACAGACAGGGATAGACTCACCCCTCCACTTT
medium-sized	TRBV29-1	TRBJ1-3	TRBD1	CSVGDRSGNTIYF	TGCAGCGTTGGGGACAGGTCTGGAAACACCATATATTTT
-	TRBV7-9	TRBJ1-4	-	CASSSLLDGGEKLFF	TGTGCCAGCAGCTCTCTCCTCGACGGTGGTGAAAAACTGTTTTTT
-	TRBV5-1	TRBJ2-7	TRBD2	CASSSTSGRANEQYF	TGCGCCAGCAGCTCAACTAGCGGGAGGGCGAACGAGCAGTACTTC
many	TRBV7-9	TRBJ2-2	-	CASSFGQNTGELFF	TGTGCCAGCAGCTTTGGACAGAACACCGGGGAGCTGTTTTTT
few	TRBV29-1	TRBJ1-5	TRBD1	CSVLSGGYSQPQHF	TGCAGCGTTCTCTCAGGGGGATATAGTCAGCCCCAGCATTTT
many	TRBV10-3	TRBJ1-1	-	CAISESQGGSGTEAFF	TGTGCCATCAGTGAGTCACAGGGTGGCTCGGGCACTGAAGCTTTCTTT
many	TRBV5-6	TRBJ1-1	-	CASSLEQGTEAFF	TGTGCCAGCAGCTTAGAACAGGGCACTGAAGCTTTCTTT
few	TRBV5-1	TRBJ2-3	-	CASRDFATDTQYF	TGCGCCAGCCGGGACTTTGCGACAGATACGCAGTATTTT
medium-sized	TRBV29-1	TRBJ2-7	-	CSVLQGNYEQYF	TGCAGCGTTCTCCAGGGGAACTACGAGCAGTACTTC
many	TRBV7-2	TRBJ2-3	-	CASSAGTFLTDTQYF	TGTGCCAGCAGCGCCGGGACTTTCCTCACAGATACGCAGTATTTT
-	TRBV24-1	TRBJ2-3	TRBD2	CATSDLTSGCTDTQYF	TGTGCCACCAGTGATTTGACTAGCGGGTGTACAGATACGCAGTATTTT
many	TRBV6-2/TRBV6-3	TRBJ2-2	-	CASSPGLGTGELFF	TGTGCCAGCAGCCCCGGTTTGGGCACCGGGGAGCTGTTTTTT
many	TRBV20-1	TRBJ2-3	-	CSASGGFTDTQYF	TGCAGTGCCTCTGGGGGTTTCACAGATACGCAGTATTTT
many	TRBV12-3/TRBV12-4	TRBJ1-4	TRBD1	CASNKGQPNEKLFF	TGTGCCAGCAACAAGGGACAGCCTAATGAAAAACTGTTTTTT
many	TRBV28	TRBJ2-7	TRBD2	CASSAASGRRKNEQYF	TGTGCCAGCAGCGCCGCGAGCGGGAGGCGGAAGAACGAGCAGTACTTC
-	TRBV19	TRBJ2-1	TRBD2	CASRPGLEGDEQFF	TGTGCCAGTAGACCGGGACTAGAAGGGGATGAGCAGTTCTTC
-	TRBV7-9	TRBJ2-1	-	CASGLYRDGNNEQFF	TGTGCCAGCGGCTTATATCGGGACGGGAACAATGAGCAGTTCTTC
many	TRBV15	TRBJ2-4	-	CATSRGGDIQYF	TGTGCCACCAGCAGAGGTGGGGACATTCAGTACTTC
many	TRBV14	TRBJ1-6	-	CASSQVGWETLNSPLHF	TGTGCCAGCAGCCAAGTAGGGTGGGAAACTTTAAATTCACCCCTCCACTTT
many	TRBV7-9	TRBJ2-1	TRBD1	CASSLEGGAYNEQFF	TGTGCCAGCAGCTTAGAAGGGGGCGCCTACAATGAGCAGTTCTTC
few	TRBV27	TRBJ2-3	TRBD2	CASSPWTSGGAGTDTQYF	TGTGCCAGCAGTCCGTGGACTAGCGGGGGGGCCGGCACAGATACGCAGTATTTT
many	TRBV20-1	TRBJ2-2	-	CSARPLRGNTGELFF	TGCAGTGCTAGGCCACTTCGCGGGAACACCGGGGAGCTGTTTTTT
many	TRBV6-6	TRBJ1-2	-	CASSYLRNYGYTF	TGTGCCAGCAGTTACCTACGTAACTATGGCTACACCTTC
-	TRBV28	TRBJ2-5	-	CASSPPRETQYF	TGTGCCAGCAGCCCTCCGAGAGAGACCCAGTACTTC
medium-sized	TRBV12-3/TRBV12-4	TRBJ1-2	-	CASSSLSRDGYTF	TGTGCCAGCAGTTCCCTCAGTAGAGATGGCTACACCTTC
many	TRBV5-1	TRBJ2-3	-	CASEGEAGYTQYF	TGCGCCAGCGAGGGGGAGGCAGGCTATACGCAGTATTTT
-	TRBV2	TRBJ2-3	-	CASSDYDRGRGTDTQYF	TGTGCCAGCAGTGATTACGATCGAGGCAGGGGCACAGATACGCAGTATTTT
few	TRBV7-2	TRBJ1-3	TRBD1	CASSRTGGPGNTIYF	TGTGCCAGCAGCCGCACAGGGGGTCCTGGAAACACCATATATTTT
-	TRBV7-3	TRBJ2-3	TRBD2	CASSLFSGRALPTDTQYF	TGTGCCAGCAGCTTATTCAGCGGGAGGGCCCTCCCCACAGATACGCAGTATTTT
-	TRBV20-1	TRBJ2-3	-	CSAPGRADTQYF	TGCAGTGCACCAGGGCGGGCAGATACGCAGTATTTT
medium-sized	TRBV6-5	TRBJ2-1	-	CASSSPGLTNEQFF	TGTGCCAGCAGCTCACCGGGACTGACCAATGAGCAGTTCTTC
many	TRBV2	TRBJ2-3	-	CASSQTSSTDTQYF	TGTGCCAGCAGTCAAACATCCTCCACAGATACGCAGTATTTT
-	TRBV6-5	TRBJ1-1	-	CASSYSRDPPRWAFF	TGTGCCAGCAGTTATTCCCGGGACCCCCCCCGGTGGGCTTTCTTT
many	TRBV14	TRBJ1-3	-	CASSQDRGTVSGNTIYF	TGTGCCAGCAGCCAAGATAGGGGGACCGTCTCTGGAAACACCATATATTTT
many	TRBV20-1	TRBJ2-7	TRBD2	CSARDLSGRALEQYF	TGCAGTGCTAGAGATTTGAGCGGGAGGGCCCTCGAGCAGTACTTC
many	TRBV29-1	TRBJ2-1	-	CSVRKDLAGEQFF	TGCAGCGTTCGAAAGGACCTAGCCGGTGAGCAGTTCTTC
-	TRBV5-6	TRBJ2-5	-	CASEAYWETQYF	TGTGCCAGCGAGGCCTACTGGGAGACCCAGTACTTC
few	TRBV7-6	TRBJ2-1	-	CASSLAPGAHEQFF	TGTGCCAGCAGCTTAGCACCGGGGGCACATGAGCAGTTCTTC
few	TRBV20-1	TRBJ2-1	-	CSASTQGLYNEQFF	TGCAGTGCCAGCACGCAGGGCTTATACAATGAGCAGTTCTTC
-	TRBV5-1	TRBJ2-4	-	CASSEATGAKNIQYF	TGCGCCAGCAGTGAGGCCACGGGTGCCAAAAACATTCAGTACTTC
few	TRBV6-5	TRBJ1-1	TRBD1	CASTRQGLMNTEAFF	TGTGCCAGCACCCGACAGGGATTAATGAACACTGAAGCTTTCTTT
-	TRBV6-2/TRBV6-3	TRBJ2-3	TRBD1	CASSSIDRVADTQYF	TGTGCCAGCAGTTCCATCGACAGGGTGGCAGATACGCAGTATTTT
-	TRBV30	TRBJ1-6	-	CAWGVRINSPLHF	TGTGCCTGGGGGGTACGGATTAATTCACCCCTCCACTTT
few	TRBV25-1	TRBJ2-5	TRBD1	CASSEWGIGRDRTQYF	TGTGCCAGCAGTGAATGGGGGATCGGTAGGGACAGAACCCAGTACTTC
medium-sized	TRBV7-2	TRBJ1-5	-	CASSLVSTENQPQHF	TGTGCCAGCAGCTTAGTCTCGACGGAGAATCAGCCCCAGCATTTT
many	TRBV12-3/TRBV12-4	TRBJ1-5	TRBD1	CASSSGTAQPQHF	TGTGCCAGCAGTTCCGGGACAGCTCAGCCCCAGCATTTT